Given below is one T cell receptor beta chain in context. The data originate from a study of T-cell reconstitution after alpha-beta-depleted transplantation in children. In germline, CDR1 is SGHRS, CDR2 YFSETQ. The CDR3 consists of 16 residues. Trimming pared 4 bases from V and 3 bases from J, leaving 19 bases between. Library preparation (for TCRbeta) was performed with unique molecular identifiers. Each CDR3 protein is one row after TCRdb ran MiXCR on the PCR reads. The sample lists a few hundred thousand distinct CDR3 sequences; around 16% were seen once. Sequenced material: PBMCs from the stem cell graft donor, taken from the stem cell graft. The rearrangement links TRBV5-1 to TRBJ1-1; perhaps TRBD1 as D (6 bases). This TCR came from a human donor who donated a stem cell graft to a child with acute lymphoblastic leukemia. For the CDR3, the DNA is TGCGCCAGCAGCCCGGGTCAAGGGGGGGAAGACACTGAAGCTTTCTTT. Translated, it gives CASSPGQGGEDTEAFF.